This TCR beta chain was found in a study of PD-L1 blockade in urothelial cancer (TCRdb year 2017). For context, the study as a whole: All patients started therapy in about 2014 and received atezolizumab 1,200 mg intravenously every 3 weeks. Blood samples were analyzed 3 weeks after the start of treatment (second dose) and 6 weeks after the start of treatment. The study, an exploratory multi-omic analysis, examined somatic, immune and clinical correlates of response to PD-L1 blockade with atezolizumab in urothelial cancer. In the same patients, pretreatment tumors underwent whole exome sequencing and RNA sequencing in addition to TCR sequencing. An ECOG performance status of 0 or 1 was recorded for the patients, and 0 to 3 prior chemotherapy regimens had been received by the patients. TCR sequencing covered pretreatment tumor samples and matched, serially collected peripheral blood taken before and after atezolizumab treatment. Around 29 patients had pretreatment blood TCR-seq, some 25 had at least one posttreatment blood collection, and some 25 had tumor TCR-seq. Durable clinical benefit was defined as a progression-free survival longer than 6 months, and TCR features were additionally tested against progression-free survival and overall survival. About 90% of the roughly 29 patients were males with bladder-origin urothelial cancer, and about 60% of the roughly 30 reported a prior smoking history. Blood samples yielded a median of approximately 150,000 T cells and around 80,000 unique TCRs, with median clonality about 0.08. Durable clinical benefit was achieved by nine patients but not by the remaining 20. The investigation overall reported the following: A pretreatment peripheral blood TCR clonality below the median was linked to improved progression-free and overall survival. Small sample size (n of about 30) and many exploratory analyses mean the results are intended to be hypothesis-generating. Greater expansion of tumor-associated TCR clones in peripheral blood 3 weeks after the start of treatment was observed in patients with durable benefit (n ≈ 22, p = 0.022).

Synthetic TCR analog templates were spiked into each PCR to estimate absolute template abundance from read counts. The immunoSEQ assay used bias-controlled V and J gene primers to amplify TCRbeta CDR3 regions from genomic DNA. Sequencing of rearranged TCRbeta segments was performed at approximately 20X coverage. From the authors' description of their analysis: Sequencing errors were corrected by clustering and CDR3s were annotated against IMGT to assign V, D and J genes. Only productive TCRbeta rearrangements were used in downstream analyses, excluding out-of-frame or stop-codon sequences. To compute clonality, Shannon entropy was normalized by the log of the number of unique productive sequences and then subtracted from one. Clones differing between time points or between blood and tumor were identified by Fisher's exact test with Benjamini-Hochberg correction at adjusted p below 0.01. Drawn from immuneACCESS, this table holds only the in-frame rearrangements with V and J called that TCRdb kept. Clones are partly lost; checked studies trace under half to an unresolved V gene and leave the rest unexplained. V and J calls and clone size come straight from that table; D and trimming were deduced from the DNA. For this sample there are fewer than 65,000 clones; 80% to 90% appear just once. The top ten clones comprise about 1.6% of the sample.

In the paper's terms, the time point label means: pretreatment peripheral blood. The cohort comprised 25 to 30 patients with locally advanced or metastatic urothelial carcinoma treated at Memorial Sloan Kettering on a trial protocol. Peripheral blood mononuclear cells were collected from each patient pretreatment and during treatment, giving between 1 and 8 total time points per patient. The Qiagen DNeasy Blood extraction kit was used to purify genomic DNA from total PBMCs and tumor samples. PBMCs were collected pretreatment and during treatment and were isolated and stored as previously described. Note on this clone: Its antigen specificity is not known. Base quality data are lacking; no much larger clone is found one base away.

The CDR3 runs 13 amino acids, cysteine and phenylalanine included. The only DNA kept is the CDR3, 39 bases in frame from the first base. Between the V and J ends, shortened by 7 bases and 4 bases respectively, the junction contains 12 bases. CDR1 and CDR2, looked up from the germline V gene, are SGHTA and FQGNSA. The receptor was derived from a man in his 70s with urothelial cancer. The sequencing here drew on PBMCs, taken around atezolizumab (anti-PD-L1) treatment. The V gene is TRBV7-2 and the J gene is TRBJ2-3; no D gene can be assigned with confidence. Here is the DNA: TGTGCCAGCATCAAAGAGAATTCAGATACGCAGTATTTT. It specifies CASIKENSDTQYF.